This TCR beta chain stems from a study of blood T cell repertoires in COVID-19. Across the study: T cells, B-cell-depleted T cells, or PBMCs supplied cDNA or gDNA.

The V gene lost 3 bases and the J gene lost 0 bases, with 9 bases spanning the gap. The CDR3 extends over 15 amino acids. The V gene's germline CDR1 is LGHNA and CDR2 YSLEER. How the authors handled the data: From reference gene primer amplification, estimates of nucleated cell counts were derived. Here immunoSEQ multiplex PCR was the method, and the copy in TCRdb shows in-frame clones only, minus some. Clone size and the V and J calls come from that table; the DNA yielded D and trimming. Of under 250,000 clones in the sample, more than 75% were seen once. This receptor was identified in a woman aged 70-85 years with active or convalescent COVID-19. This rearrangement joins TRBV4-3 to TRBJ1-5; D is possibly TRBD1 (5 bases). The sample comprised peripheral blood. CDR3 protein: CASSQGGLSNQPQHF. DNA for the CDR3: TGCGCCAGCAGCCAGGGGGGACTTAGCAATCAGCCCCAGCATTTT.